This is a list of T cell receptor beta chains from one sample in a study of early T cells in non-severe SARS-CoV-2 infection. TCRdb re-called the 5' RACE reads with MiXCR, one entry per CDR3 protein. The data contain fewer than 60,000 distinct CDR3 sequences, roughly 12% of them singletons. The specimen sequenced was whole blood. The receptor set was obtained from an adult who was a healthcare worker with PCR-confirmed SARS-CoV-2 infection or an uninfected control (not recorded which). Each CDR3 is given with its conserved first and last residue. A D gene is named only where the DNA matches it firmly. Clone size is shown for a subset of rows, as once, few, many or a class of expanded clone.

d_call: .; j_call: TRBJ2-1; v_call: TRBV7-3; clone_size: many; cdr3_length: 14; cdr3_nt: TGTGCCAGCAGCTCCGGGGAGTATGGAAGTGAGCAGTTCTTC; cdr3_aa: CASSSGEYGSEQFF
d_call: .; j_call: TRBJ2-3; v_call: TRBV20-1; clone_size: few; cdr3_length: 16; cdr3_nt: TGCAGTGCTAGACGATTTAGCGCACCGAGCACAGATACGCAGTATTTT; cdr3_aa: CSARRFSAPSTDTQYF
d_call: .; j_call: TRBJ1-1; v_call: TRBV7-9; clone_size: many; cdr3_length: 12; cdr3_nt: TGTGCCAGCAGCTTTGGGGACACTGAAGCTTTCTTT; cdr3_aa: CASSFGDTEAFF
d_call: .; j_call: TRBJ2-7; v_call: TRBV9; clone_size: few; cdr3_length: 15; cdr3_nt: TGTGCCAGCAGCGTAGCGGCAGACAGCTCCTACGAGCAGTACTTC; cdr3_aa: CASSVAADSSYEQYF
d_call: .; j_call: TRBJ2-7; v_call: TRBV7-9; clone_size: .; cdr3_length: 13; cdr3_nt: TGTGCCAGCAGCCCATCGGGGGATATCGAGCAGTACTTC; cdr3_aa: CASSPSGDIEQYF
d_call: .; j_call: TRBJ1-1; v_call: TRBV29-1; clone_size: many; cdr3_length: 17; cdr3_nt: TGCAGCGTTGAACTAGCTCGGAATATTCGATCGAACACTGAAGCTTTCTTT; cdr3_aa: CSVELARNIRSNTEAFF
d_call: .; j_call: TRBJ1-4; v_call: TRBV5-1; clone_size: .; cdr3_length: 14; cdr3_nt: TGCGCCAGCAGCTTGGCTCCTGAAAATGAAAAACTGTTTTTT; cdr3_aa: CASSLAPENEKLFF
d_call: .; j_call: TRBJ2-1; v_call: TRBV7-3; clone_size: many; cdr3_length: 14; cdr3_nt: TGTGCCAGCAGCCCTAACGGCCTCGACAATGAGCAGTTCTTC; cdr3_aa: CASSPNGLDNEQFF
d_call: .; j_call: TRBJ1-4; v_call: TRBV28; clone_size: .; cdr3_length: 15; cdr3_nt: TGTGCCAGCAGTCCACTCGGGATTACAGAGGAAAAACTGTTTTTT; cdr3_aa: CASSPLGITEEKLFF
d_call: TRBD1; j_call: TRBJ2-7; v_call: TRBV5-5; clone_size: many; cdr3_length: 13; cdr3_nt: TGTGCCAGCAGCCAGATTGACAGGGACGAGCAGTACTTC; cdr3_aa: CASSQIDRDEQYF
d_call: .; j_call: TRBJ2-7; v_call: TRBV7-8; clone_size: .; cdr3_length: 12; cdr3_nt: TGTGCCAGCAGCTTAGCCGGACAGGAGCAGTACTTC; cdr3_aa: CASSLAGQEQYF
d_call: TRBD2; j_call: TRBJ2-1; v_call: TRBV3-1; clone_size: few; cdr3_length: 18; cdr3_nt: TGTGCCAGCAGCCCCGGAGCGGGAGTTTCTTCCTCCTACAATGAGCAGTTCTTC; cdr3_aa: CASSPGAGVSSSYNEQFF
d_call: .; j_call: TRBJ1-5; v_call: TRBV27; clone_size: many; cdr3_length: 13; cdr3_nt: TGTGCCAGCGCCCCACAATTCGGCCAGCCCCAGCATTTT; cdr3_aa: CASAPQFGQPQHF
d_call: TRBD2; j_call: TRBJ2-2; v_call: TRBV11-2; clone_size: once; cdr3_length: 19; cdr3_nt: TGTGCCAGCTGCTTAGCCCCCAAGTCGGGCGGGAGGGCCACCGGGGAGCTGTTTTTT; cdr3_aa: CASCLAPKSGGRATGELFF
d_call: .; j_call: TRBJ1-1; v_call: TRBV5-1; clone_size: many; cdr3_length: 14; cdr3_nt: TGCGCCAGCAGCTTGGTAGGGGCTGGGACTGAAGCTTTCTTT; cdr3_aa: CASSLVGAGTEAFF
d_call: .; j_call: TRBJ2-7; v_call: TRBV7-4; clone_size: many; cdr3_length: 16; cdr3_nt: TGTGCCAGCAGCTGTACGTGTACCTTAGATGCCTACGAGCAGTACTTC; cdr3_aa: CASSCTCTLDAYEQYF
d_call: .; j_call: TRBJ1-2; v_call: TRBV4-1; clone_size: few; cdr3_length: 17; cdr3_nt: TGCGCCAGCAGCCAAGATAGCCGCGGACAGTCGAACTATGGCTACACCTTC; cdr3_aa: CASSQDSRGQSNYGYTF
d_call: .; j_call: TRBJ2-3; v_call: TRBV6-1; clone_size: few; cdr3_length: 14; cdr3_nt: TGTGCCAGCAAGGAGCGGAGTAGCACAGATACGCAGTATTTT; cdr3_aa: CASKERSSTDTQYF
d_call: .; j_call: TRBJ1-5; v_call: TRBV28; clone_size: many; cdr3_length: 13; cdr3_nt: TGTGCCACCGGGATTCAGGGAAATCAGCCCCAGCATTTT; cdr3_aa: CATGIQGNQPQHF
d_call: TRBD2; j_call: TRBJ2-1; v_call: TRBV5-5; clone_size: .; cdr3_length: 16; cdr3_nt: TGTGCCAGCAGCCCCGGGACTAGCGGGGCAACCAATGAGCAGTTCTTC; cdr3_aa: CASSPGTSGATNEQFF
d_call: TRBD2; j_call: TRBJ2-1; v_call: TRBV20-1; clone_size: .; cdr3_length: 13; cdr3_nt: TGCAGTAGTGGCCCTAGCGGCTGGAATGAGCAGTTCTTC; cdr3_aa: CSSGPSGWNEQFF
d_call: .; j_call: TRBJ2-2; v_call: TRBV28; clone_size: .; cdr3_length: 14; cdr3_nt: TGTGCCAGCAGGGGGGATGCGAACACCGGGGAGCTGTTTTTT; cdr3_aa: CASRGDANTGELFF
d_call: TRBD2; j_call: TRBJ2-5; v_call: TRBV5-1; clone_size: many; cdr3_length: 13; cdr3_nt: TGCGCCAGCAGCCTAGCGGGAGCGGAGACCCAGTACTTC; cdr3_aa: CASSLAGAETQYF
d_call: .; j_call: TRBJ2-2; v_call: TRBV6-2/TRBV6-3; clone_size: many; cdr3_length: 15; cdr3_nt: TGTGCCAGCAGCAGCGGGCGACCCCAGACCGGGGAGCTGTTTTTT; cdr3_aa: CASSSGRPQTGELFF
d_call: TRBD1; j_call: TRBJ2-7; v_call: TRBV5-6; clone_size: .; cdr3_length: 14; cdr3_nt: TGTGCCAGCAGCTCAGTAACAGGGGTACGAGAGCAGTACTTC; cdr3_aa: CASSSVTGVREQYF
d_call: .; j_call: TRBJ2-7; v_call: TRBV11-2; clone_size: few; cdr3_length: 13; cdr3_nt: TGTGCCAGCAGCTTAAGCTCGTCCTACGAGCAGTACTTC; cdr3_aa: CASSLSSSYEQYF
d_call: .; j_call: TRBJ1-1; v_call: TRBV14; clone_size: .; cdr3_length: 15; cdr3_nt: TGTGCCAGCAGCCAAGATCTGGGGCTTGGCACTGAAGCTTTCTTT; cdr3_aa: CASSQDLGLGTEAFF
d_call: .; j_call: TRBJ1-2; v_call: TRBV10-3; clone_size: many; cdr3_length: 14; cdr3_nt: TGTGCCATCAGCGACGGACCCGGGTCTTCTCGCTCCACCTTC; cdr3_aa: CAISDGPGSSRSTF
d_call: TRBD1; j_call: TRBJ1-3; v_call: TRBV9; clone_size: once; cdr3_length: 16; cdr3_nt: TGTGCCAGCAGCCCTCTTGGGACAGGGGCTGGAAACACCATATATTTT; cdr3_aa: CASSPLGTGAGNTIYF
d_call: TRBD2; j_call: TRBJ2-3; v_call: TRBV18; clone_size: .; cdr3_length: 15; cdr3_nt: TGTGCCAGCTCGACTAGCGGGGACGTCACAGATACGCAGTATTTT; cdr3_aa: CASSTSGDVTDTQYF
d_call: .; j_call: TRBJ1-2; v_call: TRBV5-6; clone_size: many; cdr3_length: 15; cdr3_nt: TGTGCCAGCAGATCATTGGCTACTTCTAACTATGGCTACACCTTC; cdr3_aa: CASRSLATSNYGYTF
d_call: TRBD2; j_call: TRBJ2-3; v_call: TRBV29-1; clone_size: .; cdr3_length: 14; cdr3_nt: TGCAGCGTTAGCGGGAGGAGGGCAACAGATACGCAGTATTTT; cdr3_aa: CSVSGRRATDTQYF
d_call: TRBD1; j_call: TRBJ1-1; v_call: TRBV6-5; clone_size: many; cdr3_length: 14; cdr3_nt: TGTGCCAGCAGTCCACAGGGGGCGCGGACTGAAGCTTTCTTT; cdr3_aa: CASSPQGARTEAFF
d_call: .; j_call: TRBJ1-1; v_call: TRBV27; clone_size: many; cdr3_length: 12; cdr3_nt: TGTGCCAGCAGTACTACTGGGACTGAAGCTTTCTTT; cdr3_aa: CASSTTGTEAFF
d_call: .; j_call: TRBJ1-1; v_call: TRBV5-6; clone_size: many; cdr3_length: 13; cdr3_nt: TGTGCCAGCAGCCCCGACGCTGGCACTGAAGCTTTCTTT; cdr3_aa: CASSPDAGTEAFF
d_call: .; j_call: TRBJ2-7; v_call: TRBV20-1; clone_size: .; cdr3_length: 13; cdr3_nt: TGCAGTGCTAGGGGGGGCCCCTCCTACGAGCAGTACTTC; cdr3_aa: CSARGGPSYEQYF
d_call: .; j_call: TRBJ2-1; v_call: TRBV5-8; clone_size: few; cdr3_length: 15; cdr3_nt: TGTGCCAGCAGCTCTCCTAGCAGTTCCTACAATGAGCAGTTCTTC; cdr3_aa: CASSSPSSSYNEQFF
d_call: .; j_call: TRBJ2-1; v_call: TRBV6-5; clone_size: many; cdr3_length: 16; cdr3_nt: TGTGCCAGCAGTTACACTCCGGGACCATCCTACAATGAGCAGTTCTTC; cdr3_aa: CASSYTPGPSYNEQFF
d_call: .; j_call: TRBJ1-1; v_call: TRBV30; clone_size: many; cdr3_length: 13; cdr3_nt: TGTGCCTGGAGTGTGGGTTGGAACACTGAAGCTTTCTTT; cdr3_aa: CAWSVGWNTEAFF
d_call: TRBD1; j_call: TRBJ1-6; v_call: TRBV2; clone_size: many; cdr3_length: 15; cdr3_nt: TGTGCCAGCAGTGAAGGGGGACAGGGGAGATCACCCCTCCACTTT; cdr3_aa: CASSEGGQGRSPLHF